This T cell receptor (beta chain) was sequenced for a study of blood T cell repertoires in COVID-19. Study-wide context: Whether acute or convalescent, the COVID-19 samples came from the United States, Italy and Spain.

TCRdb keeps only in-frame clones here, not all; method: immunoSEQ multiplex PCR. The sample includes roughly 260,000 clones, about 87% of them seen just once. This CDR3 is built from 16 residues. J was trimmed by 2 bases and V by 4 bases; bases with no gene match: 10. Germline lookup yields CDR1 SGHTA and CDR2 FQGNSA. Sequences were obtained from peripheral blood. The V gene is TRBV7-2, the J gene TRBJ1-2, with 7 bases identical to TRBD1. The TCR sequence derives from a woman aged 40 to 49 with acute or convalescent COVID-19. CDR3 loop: CASSSAGGRSNYGYTF. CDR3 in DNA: TGTGCCAGCAGCTCCGCAGGGGGGAGGTCGAACTATGGCTACACCTTC.